This T cell receptor (beta chain) was identified during a study of blood T cell repertoires in COVID-19. Study-level background: The samples span acute and convalescent COVID-19 from the United States, Italy and Spain. Sources were T cells, B-cell-depleted T cells, or PBMCs; the material itself was cDNA or gDNA.

CDR3 length equals 14 residues. J was trimmed by 1 base and V by 5 bases; bases with no gene match: 2. Germline CDR1 reads MNHEY; CDR2 reads SMNVEV (reference sequence). TCRdb keeps only in-frame clones here, not all; method: immunoSEQ multiplex PCR. The sample yields approximately 130,000 clones, 70% to 80% seen once. The rearrangement uses TRBV27 and TRBJ1-5; TRBD1 aligns across 7 bases. Sequenced material: peripheral blood. This clonotype was obtained from a human donor in a cohort sampled during active COVID-19. CDR3 protein: CASSMGQSNQPQHF. The CDR3 region has the DNA TGTGCCAGCAGTATGGGACAGAGCAATCAGCCCCAGCATTTT.